The present entry profiles one T cell receptor beta chain with its context. Other DNA sequences from this sample encode an identical CDR3 as well. This table comes from immunoSEQ multiplex PCR, and its TCRdb copy is limited to in-frame clones, with some not included. The sample carries about 45,000 clones, about 90% recorded once. The CDR3 consists of 12 residues. Trimming pared 4 bases from V and 4 bases from J, leaving 5 bases between. Germline V gene data show CDR1 as SGHAT and CDR2 as FQNNGV. These data originate in a study of T cell changes during pregnancy in multiple sclerosis. J is TRBJ1-3 and V is TRBV11-2; unclear D gene. The origin of this receptor is a female donor with multiple sclerosis, enrolled in a pregnancy study. The starting material was CD4+ T cells from peripheral blood mononuclear cells, obtained in the third trimester of pregnancy. The CDR3 is CASSSGGNTIYF. The CDR3 nucleotides are TGTGCCAGCAGCTCGGGGGGAAACACCATATATTTT.